The rows below give T cell receptor beta chains drawn from one sample of a study of shared clonotypes between healthy human individuals. Libraries were prepared by immunoSEQ multiplex PCR; TCRdb keeps only in-frame clonotypes and omits some of them. The sample lists around 500,000 clones; 60% to 80% were seen once. Sequencing was performed on PBMCs. The receptors derive from a woman aged 40 to 50 in good health. Some clones in this sample may be carry-over from other donors' samples. CDR3s include the opening cysteine and the closing phenylalanine or tryptophan. A D gene is named only where the DNA matches it firmly. Only part of the rows carry a size: once, few, many, or a class if the clone is expanded.

TRBJ1-5 | TRBV19 | TRBD1 | NA | CASSTSDRGIYQPQHF | TGTGCCAGTAGTACCAGCGACAGGGGGATATATCAGCCCCAGCATTTT
TRBJ2-1 | TRBV29-1 | TRBD2 | NA | CSVLTSSGEQFF | TGCAGCGTGCTGACTAGCTCGGGTGAGCAGTTCTTC
TRBJ1-2 | TRBV15 | NA | NA | CATSRVGEANYGYTF | TGTGCCACCAGCAGAGTAGGGGAAGCTAACTATGGCTACACCTTC
TRBJ1-1 | TRBV19 | TRBD1 | many | CASSPGQARGEAFF | TGTGCCAGTAGCCCGGGACAGGCTAGAGGAGAAGCTTTCTTT
TRBJ2-2 | TRBV5-1 | TRBD1 | NA | CASSVDRANTGELFF | TGCGCCAGCAGCGTAGACAGGGCTAACACCGGGGAGCTGTTTTTT
TRBJ2-2 | TRBV28 | TRBD1 | once | CASSLSRTGTGELFF | TGTGCCAGCAGTTTATCTCGGACAGGAACCGGGGAGCTGTTTTTT
TRBJ1-2 | TRBV7-2 | NA | NA | CASSLGPEGGGYTF | TGTGCCAGCAGCTTAGGTCCGGAAGGTGGTGGCTACACCTTC
TRBJ2-1 | TRBV7-2 | TRBD2 | NA | CASNPTSGSYNEQFF | TGTGCCAGCAACCCTACTAGCGGGTCCTACAATGAGCAGTTCTTC
TRBJ1-2 | TRBV11-2 | NA | NA | CASSLDPQGNGYTF | TGTGCCAGCAGCTTAGATCCCCAGGGGAATGGCTACACCTTC
TRBJ1-5 | TRBV19 | NA | NA | CASSTGHGSNQPQHF | TGTGCCAGTAGTACCGGACACGGTAGCAATCAGCCCCAGCATTTT
TRBJ2-7 | TRBV5-1 | TRBD2 | NA | CASSLGTSGGYYEQYF | TGCGCCAGCAGCTTGGGGACTAGCGGGGGTTACTACGAGCAGTACTTC
TRBJ2-1 | TRBV19 | NA | NA | CASAKGGHPRASSYNEQFF | TGTGCCAGTGCCAAGGGGGGACACCCAAGGGCCAGCTCCTACAATGAGCAGTTCTTC
TRBJ2-1 | TRBV7-2 | NA | NA | CASSLGGGGTSYNEQFF | TGTGCCAGCAGCCTAGGGGGGGGAGGCACCTCCTACAATGAGCAGTTCTTC
TRBJ2-3 | TRBV4-3 | NA | few | CASSPSIPGHNTDTQYF | TGCGCCAGCAGCCCTTCTATACCGGGACACAACACAGATACGCAGTATTTT
TRBJ2-2 | TRBV6-5 | NA | NA | CASSYFEPPGELFF | TGTGCCAGCAGTTACTTTGAACCCCCCGGGGAGCTGTTTTTT
TRBJ1-2 | TRBV30 | NA | NA | CAWSPTTLGYGYTF | TGTGCCTGGAGCCCTACGACCCTCGGATATGGCTACACCTTC
TRBJ2-7 | TRBV28 | NA | NA | CASSPPGQTEQYF | TGTGCCAGCAGTCCCCCGGGGCAAACCGAGCAGTACTTC
TRBJ1-4 | TRBV5-5 | NA | NA | CASSKGQGNEKLFF | TGTGCCAGCAGCAAGGGACAAGGGAATGAAAAACTGTTTTTT
TRBJ2-7 | TRBV5-1 | NA | NA | CASSLGASSDSYEQYF | TGCGCCAGCAGCTTGGGAGCCTCTAGCGACTCCTACGAGCAGTACTTC
TRBJ1-3 | TRBV28 | TRBD1 | NA | CASSFGTGFGNTIYF | TGTGCCAGCAGTTTCGGGACAGGGTTTGGAAACACCATATATTTT
TRBJ1-1 | TRBV18 | NA | NA | CASSLQNMNTEAFF | TGTGCCAGCTCACTACAGAACATGAACACTGAAGCTTTCTTT
TRBJ1-1 | TRBV29-1 | TRBD1 | NA | CSVETGGVTEAFF | TGCAGCGTTGAGACAGGGGGGGTCACTGAAGCTTTCTTT
TRBJ2-7 | TRBV29-1 | TRBD1 | NA | CSVEPGQGADEQYF | TGCAGCGTTGAACCGGGACAGGGGGCCGACGAGCAGTACTTC
TRBJ2-7 | TRBV19 | TRBD1 | NA | CASSLRQGSYEQYF | TGTGCCAGTAGTCTCCGACAGGGATCCTACGAGCAGTACTTC
TRBJ2-7 | TRBV10-3 | NA | NA | CAISESGTAYEQYF | TGTGCCATCAGTGAGTCCGGAACAGCGTACGAGCAGTACTTC
TRBJ1-2 | TRBV6-6 | NA | NA | CASSYSGYGYTF | TGTGCCAGCAGTTACTCAGGGTATGGCTACACCTTC
TRBJ2-2 | TRBV7-2 | NA | few | CASSFKAEANTGELFF | TGTGCCAGCAGCTTTAAGGCGGAGGCGAACACCGGGGAGCTGTTTTTT
TRBJ2-1 | TRBV29-1 | TRBD2 | NA | CSGPGTRLYNEQFF | TGCAGCGGACCCGGGACTAGGTTGTACAATGAGCAGTTCTTC
TRBJ1-1 | TRBV5-1 | NA | NA | CASSLAPGVDTEAFF | TGCGCCAGCAGCTTGGCCCCAGGGGTAGACACTGAAGCTTTCTTT
TRBJ1-2 | TRBV5-1 | TRBD1 | NA | CASSLGTGGGYGYTF | TGCGCCAGCAGCTTGGGGACAGGGGGCGGCTATGGCTACACCTTC
TRBJ2-1 | TRBV7-7 | NA | NA | CASSLERTNNEQFF | TGTGCCAGCAGCTTAGAGCGGACCAACAATGAGCAGTTCTTC